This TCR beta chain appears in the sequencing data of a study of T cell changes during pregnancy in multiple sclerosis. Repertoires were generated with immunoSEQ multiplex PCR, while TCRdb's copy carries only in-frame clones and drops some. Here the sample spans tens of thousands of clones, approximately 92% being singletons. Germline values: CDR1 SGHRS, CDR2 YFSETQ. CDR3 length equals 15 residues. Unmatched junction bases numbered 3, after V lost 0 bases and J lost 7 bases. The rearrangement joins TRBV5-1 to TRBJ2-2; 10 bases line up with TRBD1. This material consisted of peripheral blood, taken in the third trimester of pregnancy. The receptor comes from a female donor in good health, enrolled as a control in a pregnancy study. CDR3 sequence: CASSLGQGAGGELFF. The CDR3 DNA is TGCGCCAGCAGCTTGGGACAGGGGGCTGGCGGGGAGCTGTTTTTT.